This T cell receptor (beta chain) emerged from a study of T-cell memory formation after mild COVID-19. Whole-study results and caveats: Some clones that responded turned up in pre-infection memory, which suggests that cross-reactive memory joined in.

TCRdb analysed the 5' RACE reads with MiXCR anew, one entry per CDR3 protein. The sample has about 340,000 distinct CDR3 sequences, roughly 15% seen once; the top ten hold 20% to 25%. In its sample, this clonotype was seen a few times. Its antigen is not known. V was trimmed by 7 bases and J by 4 bases, leaving 12 bases between them. The CDR3 is 12 residues long. Looked up from germline, CDR1 is SQVTM and CDR2 is ANQGSEA. Sequenced: PBMCs or a T cell subset sorted from them (not recorded which). The origin of this receptor is a man between 18 and 29 years old who had mild COVID-19 (a few samples of this study predate the infection). Cell type and time point are not known. The chain joins TRBV29-1 to TRBJ2-3; tentatively, D is TRBD2 (5 bases). The chain's CDR3 is CSAGGSADTQYF. The CDR3 DNA reads as TGCAGCGCAGGAGGCAGCGCAGATACGCAGTATTTT.